The clone carrying this TCR beta chain was observed at least ten times. Antigen: not known. Trimming cost V 7 bases and J 2 bases, with 15 bases left between them. The CDR3 covers 14 residues. Per germline, CDR1 SGHTA and CDR2 FQGNSA. The record originates from a study of blood T cells in healthy people across ages. Regarding the study as a whole: Unsorted PBMCs prevented conclusive naive versus antigen-experienced comparison. Per million T cells, the diversity of TCR beta decreased roughly linearly as age advanced.

Sample-barcoded 5' priming and a J-beta primer mix drove a second PCR of roughly 7 to 11 cycles. TCRdb ran MiXCR on the 5' RACE reads and lists one entry per CDR3 protein. The profile shows about 1.6 million distinct CDR3 sequences, 30% to 35% of them singletons. This chain connects TRBV7-2 to TRBJ2-7; no reliable D call. Sequencing was performed on blood. This TCR derives from a woman in her twenties or thirties in good health. In nucleotides, the CDR3 is TGTGCCAGCACCTCACCGCGAGCCCCCTACGAGCAGTACTTC. It specifies CASTSPRAPYEQYF.